The 25 T cell receptor beta chains reported below all come from one sample, sequenced in a study of CD8+CD57+ T cells in acquired aplastic anemia. Flow cytometry had shown expanded CD8+CD57+ cells in the patients chosen for sequencing. Genomic DNA, the template, was used for profiling of the TCR beta VDJ and CDR3. TCRdb re-called the reads through MiXCR, storing one row per CDR3 protein. The repertoire holds 200,000 to 300,000 distinct CDR3 sequences, with 82% as singletons. Material for sequencing was sorted CD4+, CD8+, or CD8+CD57+ T cells (not recorded which) from PBMCs. The source is a human donor with aplastic anemia.

The chain couples TRBV9 to TRBJ2-3, with a weak D call TRBD2 (6 bases). V lost 0 bases and J lost 1, with 9 bases in between. The CDR3 is 15 residues long. In germline, CDR1 is SGDLS, CDR2 YYNGEE. In DNA form, the CDR3 reads TGTGCCAGCAGCGTAGGGTGGGGGGGCACAGATACGCAGTATTTT. Protein: CASSVGWGGTDTQYF.

Points on this clonotype: The junction does not match germline at one end; this may be a read error. The J gene is TRBJ2-3, the V gene TRBV11-1; D might be TRBD2 (5 bases). This CDR3 spans 14 amino acids. From germline, CDR1 is SGHAT and CDR2 FQDESV (reference sequence). CDR3 in DNA: TGCGCCAGCAGCCCCGAGGGAAGGGCCGATACGCAGTATTTT. Translated: CASSPEGRADTQYF.

About this clonotype: The CDR3 does not end in the conserved phenylalanine or tryptophan, so this is likely a read error. Because the CDR3's place on the DNA is in doubt, the DNA is left out and the CDR3 is given as listed by TCRdb. The chain has TRBV7-2 and TRBJ2-2; the table's D call of TRBD1 was not tested on the DNA. Germline-derived CDR1 and CDR2 are SGHTA and FQGNSA. Both ends counted, the CDR3 spans 10 residues. The CDR3 here is CASSGRDSAG.

In nucleotides, the CDR3 is TGTGCCAGCAGCGCACCCTCTAGCGGGGGGAATCCCTACGAGCAGTACTTC. Translating gives CASSAPSSGGNPYEQYF. J is TRBJ2-7 and V is TRBV9; TRBD2 matches 11 bases. V shed 3 bases and J 2 bases; nucleotides not matched to a gene: 10. Germline CDR1 reads SGDLS; CDR2 reads YYNGEE. CDR3 length: 17 amino acids.

With regard to this clonotype: The CDR3 does not close with the conserved phenylalanine or tryptophan, likely indicating a read error. This chain connects TRBV7-9 to TRBJ2-3; the D is unclear. Trimming removed 1 base at V and 9 bases at J, with 11 bases between. CDR3 length: 13 residues. The V gene's germline CDR1 is SEHNR and CDR2 FQNEAQ (reference sequence). The DNA for the CDR3 is TGTGCCAGCAGCTTAGTCCCCACGGAGACGCAGTATTTA. This sequence encodes CASSLVPTETQYL.

This clonotype has just one count. Because the CDR3 is missing its conserved closing phenylalanine or tryptophan, this is likely a read error. No DNA is shown, since the ends of the CDR3 on it are uncertain; the CDR3 is the one TCRdb lists. This chain connects TRBV7-2 to TRBJ1-2. Germline CDR1 is SGHTA and CDR2 is FQGNSA. The CDR3 region is 13 residues in length, termini included. CDR3 protein: CASSVDGGGGNTY.

This clonotype has at least ten counts. This chain connects TRBV20-1 to TRBJ1-6; 12 bases agree with TRBD1. This CDR3 comprises 16 residues. With 2 bases clipped from V and 6 bases from J, the junction kept 5 bases outside the gene matches. Germline CDR1 and CDR2: DFQATT and SNEGSKA (reference sequence). Written as DNA, the CDR3 is TGCAGTGCTAGACCCAGGGACAGGGGGCTTAATTCACCCCTCCACTTT. Translated: CSARPRDRGLNSPLHF.

Points on this clonotype: One end of the junction is discordant with germline, which a read error may explain. The chain joins TRBV10-1 to TRBJ1-5; no definite D call. Germline values: CDR1 WNHNN, CDR2 SYGVQD (reference sequence). The CDR3 sequence is 14 residues long. CDR3 nucleotide sequence: TGTGCCAGCAGTGAGTTGTATAGTAATCAGCCCCAGCACTTT. Translating gives CASSELYSNQPQHF.

For this clonotype: An end of the junction does not agree with germline; a read error may underlie this. The chain combines TRBV2 with TRBJ1-1; D perhaps matches TRBD1 (5 bases). Germline CDR1 and CDR2: SNHLY and FYNNEI. The CDR3 sequence is 15 residues long. DNA for the CDR3: TGTGCCAGCGGGGAAGGTGTGACAGATAACAATGAAGCTTTCTTT. Translating gives CASGEGVTDNNEAFF.

Concerning this clonotype: The junction departs from the called germline gene at one end, perhaps through a read error. The V call is TRBV7-8, the J call TRBJ2-3; the match to TRBD2 covers 8 bases. Germline V lookup: CDR1 SGHVS, CDR2 FQNEAQ. This CDR3 has 14 amino acids. The CDR3 DNA follows: TGTGCCAGCAGCTTAGCTAGCGGGGACGCCTACAATGAGTTT. This sequence encodes CASSLASGDAYNEF.

This clonotype was found once. The gene calls are TRBV7-9 and TRBJ1-6, with D possibly TRBD1 on 6 matching bases. The CDR3 is 14 amino acids. Trimming shortened V by 4 bases and J by 17 bases, and 21 bases separated the two germline ends. Germline CDR1 and CDR2: SEHNR and FQNEAQ (reference sequence). DNA for the CDR3: TGTGCCAGCAGCTCAGCCACAGGGCTCGAGCCGTTCCACTTT. Its protein product is CASSSATGLEPFHF. Supplemented by reference TRBV7-9 and TRBJ1-6, the full variable domain reads DTGVSQNPRHKITKRGQNVTFRCDPISEHNRLYWYRQTLGQGPEFLTYFQNEAQLEKSRLLSDRFSAERPKGSFSTLEIQRTEQGDSAMYLCASSSATGLEPFHFGNGTRLTVT.

The chain couples TRBV7-9 to TRBJ1-6; D is undetermined. V lost 5 bases and J 16 bases, leaving 27 bases between the germline ends. Germline loops: CDR1 SEHNR, CDR2 FQNEAQ (reference sequence). The CDR3 spans 16 residues. The CDR3, as DNA: TGTGCCAGCAGCGGGGAGGGCAACGGCGGTACTGCAAAACTCCACTTT. Translated: CASSGEGNGGTAKLHF. The full variable domain, completed using reference TRBV7-9 and TRBJ1-6, is DTGVSQNPRHKITKRGQNVTFRCDPISEHNRLYWYRQTLGQGPEFLTYFQNEAQLEKSRLLSDRFSAERPKGSFSTLEIQRTEQGDSAMYLCASSGEGNGGTAKLHFGNGTRLTVT.

With respect to this clonotype: This CDR3 fails to terminate in the conserved phenylalanine or tryptophan, so it likely reflects a read error. It is unclear where the CDR3 begins or ends on the DNA, so no DNA is shown, and the CDR3 is as TCRdb lists it. The chain has TRBV7-8 and TRBJ2-2; the table gives TRBD1 as D, unverified against the DNA. In germline, CDR1 is SGHVS, CDR2 FQNEAQ. The CDR3 region is 13 residues in length, termini included. The CDR3 reads CASSTGGTADTHY.

The V call is TRBV19, the J call TRBJ2-7; the D gene is possibly TRBD2 (6 bases). This CDR3 spans 16 amino acids. The V and J ends lost 1 base and 0 bases respectively, with 13 bases between them. Germline V gene data show CDR1 as LNHDA and CDR2 as SQIVND (reference sequence). The CDR3 DNA is TGTGCCAGTAGTATAGGTGGCGGGGTAAGCTCCTACGAGCAGTACTTC. It specifies CASSIGGGVSSYEQYF.

This clonotype was counted once. The J gene is TRBJ2-5, the V gene TRBV15, with 10 bases aligning to TRBD2. The CDR3 is 17 amino acids. Germline V gene sequence: CDR1 LNHNV, CDR2 YYDKDF (reference sequence). V lost 3 bases to trimming and J lost 0 bases; unmatched junction nucleotides: 7. DNA for the CDR3: TGTGCCACCAGCAGTGAAGGTAGCGGGGGGTACCAAGAGACCCAGTACTTC. This sequence encodes CATSSEGSGGYQETQYF.

Comment on this clonotype: Germline is not matched at one junction end, which may reflect a read error. The V gene is TRBV7-9, the J gene TRBJ2-1; no clear D gene. Germline V gene sequence: CDR1 SEHNR, CDR2 FQNEAQ (reference sequence). The CDR3 totals 14 residues. The DNA of the CDR3 is TGTGCCAGCAGCCCCGACGTCACAGATACGCAGTATTTTTTC. It specifies CASSPDVTDTQYFF.

Points on this clonotype: One junction end disagrees with the germline gene, perhaps due to a read error. This sequence joins TRBV6-1 and TRBJ1-2, with TRBD1 matching over 7 bases. Germline CDR1 MNHNS, CDR2 SASEGT. The length of the CDR3 is 13 residues. The CDR3 nucleotides are TGTGCCAGCGGTGATAGGGACAGCAATGGCTACACCTTC. It specifies CASGDRDSNGYTF.

The chain joins TRBV20-1 to TRBJ2-7; 10 positions agree with TRBD2. This CDR3 has 15 residues. The ends lost 0 bases at V and 4 bases at J; junction bases unmatched: 6. CDR1 is DFQATT, CDR2 SNEGSKA, per germline (reference sequence). The CDR3: CSARDPASGRYEQYF. As DNA, the CDR3 is TGCAGTGCTAGAGATCCGGCTAGCGGGAGATACGAGCAGTACTTC.

The rearrangement uses TRBV7-2 and TRBJ2-5; D perhaps matches TRBD2 (5 bases). The CDR3 has 14 residues. Germline CDR1 is SGHTA and CDR2 is FQGNSA. Trimming removed 5 bases at V and 4 bases at J, with 14 bases between. DNA for the CDR3: TGTGCCAGCAGCATCCTACGGGGTAGAGAGACCCAGTACTTC. This translates into CASSILRGRETQYF.

The V gene is TRBV15, the J gene TRBJ1-2; D is unclear. V gave up 1 base and J gave up 4 bases, with 13 bases separating them. Germline CDR1 LNHNV, CDR2 YYDKDF (reference sequence). This CDR3 has 15 amino acids. CDR3 amino acids: CATSRVRLPGYGYTF. The CDR3 bases are TGTGCCACCAGCAGAGTACGGCTTCCGGGCTATGGCTACACCTTC. The full variable domain, in which reference TRBV15 and TRBJ1-2 provide the parts outside the CDR3, is DAMVIQNPRYQVTQFGKPVTLSCSQTLNHNVMYWYQQKSSQAPKLLFHYYDKDFNNEADTPDNFQSRRPNTSFCFLDIRSPGLGDTAMYLCATSRVRLPGYGYTFGSGTRLTVV.

The rearrangement uses TRBV7-9 and TRBJ2-3, with D perhaps assigned TRBD1 or TRBD2 (6 bases each). CDR1 and CDR2 from the germline V gene are SEHNR and FQNEAQ (reference sequence). CDR3 length equals 13 residues. Trimming left V 8 bases short and J 14 bases short, with 23 bases between. This CDR3 reads CASGDGGTYTAYF. For the CDR3, the DNA is TGTGCCAGCGGGGACGGGGGCACCTATACGGCGTATTTT.

The chain employs TRBV10-2 and TRBJ1-1; D is ambiguous. Trimming took off 2 bases at V and 3 bases at J, with 7 bases between the two ends. CDR3 length equals 13 residues. The germline gives CDR1 WSHSY, CDR2 SAAADI. CDR3 residues: CASSEAVDTEAFF. DNA for the CDR3: TGCGCCAGCAGTGAGGCGGTAGACACTGAAGCTTTCTTT.

The chain employs TRBV5-5 and TRBJ2-7; D gene unclear. The CDR3 length is 14 residues. Germline V CDR1 and CDR2: SGHKS, YYEKEE (reference sequence). V was clipped by 3 bases and J by 2 bases, with 12 bases between them. CDR3 DNA: TGTGCCAGCAGCTCCTCAGATATAGCCTACGAGCAGTACTTC. Amino acids: CASSSSDIAYEQYF.

The chain employs TRBV13 and TRBJ2-1, with 10 positions matching TRBD1. CDR3 length: 13 residues. Germline CDR1 PRHDT, CDR2 FYEKMQ (reference sequence). The V segment lost 4 bases and the J segment 12 bases; nucleotides outside the gene matches: 6. The CDR3 nucleotides read TGTGCCAGCAGCTCACGGGACAGGGGCTTGCAGTTCTTC. Translated, it gives CASSSRDRGLQFF.

The chain carries TRBV7-9 and TRBJ1-6, with a possible D match to TRBD1 (5 bases). From germline, CDR1 is SEHNR and CDR2 FQNEAQ (reference sequence). V dropped 5 bases and J dropped 18 bases, with 20 bases sitting between them. The CDR3 sequence is 13 residues long. This chain's CDR3 is CASSPAGRYGAHF. The CDR3 DNA is TGTGCCAGCAGCCCAGCGGGACGTTACGGGGCCCACTTT.